This record looks at one TCR beta chain sequence and its context. Here immunoSEQ multiplex PCR was the method, and the copy in TCRdb shows in-frame clones only, minus some. The profile shows approximately 350,000 clones, 86% of them singletons. The data originate from a study of blood T cell repertoires in COVID-19. Whole-study context: The samples span acute and convalescent COVID-19 from the United States, Italy and Spain. PBMCs, B-cell-depleted T cells, or T cells provided the cDNA or gDNA that made up the material.

Recruited during active infection, patients (from Seattle) were subsequently followed longitudinally. This CDR3 is built from 12 residues. CDR1 and CDR2 (germline): KGHSH, LQKENI. V lost 0 bases and J lost 8, with 7 bases in between. The sample was peripheral blood. This chain links TRBV18 with TRBJ1-1; D remains ambiguous. The clonotype originates from a woman aged 55-70 years with COVID-19, enrolled during active disease. The CDR3 protein is CASSPPSREAFF. In nucleotides, the CDR3 is TGTGCCAGCTCACCACCCTCCAGGGAAGCTTTCTTT. The complete variable domain, with remaining parts taken from reference TRBV18 and TRBJ1-1, reads NAGVMQNPRHLVRRRGQEARLRCSPMKGHSHVYWYRQLPEEGLKFMVYLQKENIIDESGMPKERFSAEFPKEGPSILRIQQVVRGDSAAYFCASSPPSREAFFGQGTRLTVV.